Listed below are T cell receptor beta chains from one sample, sequenced in a study of blood T cell repertoires in COVID-19. Produced via immunoSEQ multiplex PCR; TCRdb's table is partial and in-frame only. This sample has tens of thousands of clones; approximately 80% occur once, and the top ten carry more than 5%. Sequenced material: peripheral blood. The receptors originated from a man aged 55 to 70 with active or convalescent COVID-19. The CDR3 runs from the conserved cysteine through the conserved F or W. D genes are given only for firm matches. For some rows the clone size is stated as once, few or many, or as a class when expanded; others skip it.

j_call	clone_size	v_call	d_call	cdr3_nt	cdr3_aa
TRBJ1-1	.	TRBV7-8	.	TGTGCCAGCAGCTTAGCGCAAGGACTCCGGACTGAAGCTTTCTTT	CASSLAQGLRTEAFF
TRBJ1-3	few	TRBV19	.	TGTGCCAGTAGTGGGCCTGACAGGTTGAGAAACACCATATATTTT	CASSGPDRLRNTIYF
TRBJ2-1	.	TRBV24-1	TRBD1	TGTGCCACCAGTGACCGGGACAGGCGACTCAATGAGCAGTTCTTC	CATSDRDRRLNEQFF
TRBJ2-1	.	TRBV9	TRBD1	TGTGCCAGCAGCGGCCGGGACAGGTCCTACAATGAGCAGTTCTTC	CASSGRDRSYNEQFF
TRBJ1-4	.	TRBV25-1	.	TGTGCCAGCAGTGCTCGGACAGCGTATGAAAAACTGTTTTTT	CASSARTAYEKLFF
TRBJ1-2	.	TRBV7-2	TRBD1	TGTGCCAGCAGCTCACAGGGGGCCGGCTATGGCTACACCTTC	CASSSQGAGYGYTF
TRBJ1-1	.	TRBV5-1	.	TGCGCCAGCAGCTTGGTGCGGGGGCAGACTGAAGCTTTCTTT	CASSLVRGQTEAFF
TRBJ2-1	once	TRBV2	.	TGTGCCAGCACCCTCGGGAATGAGCAGTTCTTC	CASTLGNEQFF
TRBJ1-1	.	TRBV11-3	.	TGTGCCAGCAGCTTAGGCGGGTTAACTGAAGCTTTCTTT	CASSLGGLTEAFF
TRBJ2-1	.	TRBV6-2/TRBV6-3	TRBD2	TGTGCCAGCAGTTACTCTCCTGCGGGGGGGCTCTACAATGAGCAGTTCTTC	CASSYSPAGGLYNEQFF
TRBJ2-2	.	TRBV7-3	TRBD2	TGTGCCAGCAGCTTAAGTGGGTCGAGCGGGGGGCCCGGGGAGCTGTTTTTT	CASSLSGSSGGPGELFF
TRBJ1-1	.	TRBV6-1	TRBD1	TGTGCCAGCAGTGCCTACCGGACAGGGCAGAACACTGAAGCTTTCTTT	CASSAYRTGQNTEAFF
TRBJ1-2	.	TRBV5-6	TRBD1	TGTGCCAGCAGCGGGGGGACAGGGGACCCTCTCTATGGCTACACCTTC	CASSGGTGDPLYGYTF
TRBJ2-7	.	TRBV7-2	TRBD1	TGTGCCAGCAGCGGCGGGACAGGACTCTACGAGCAGTACTTC	CASSGGTGLYEQYF
TRBJ2-7	.	TRBV12-3/TRBV12-4	.	TGTGCCAGCAGTCCAACAGCAACCTACGAGCAGTACTTC	CASSPTATYEQYF
TRBJ1-2	.	TRBV6-5	.	TGTGCCAGCAGACCCCAGGGATCCTATGGCTACACCTTC	CASRPQGSYGYTF
TRBJ2-7	.	TRBV6-1	.	TGTGCCAGCAGTGAAGTGCAGACCTACGAGCAGTACTTC	CASSEVQTYEQYF
TRBJ2-7	.	TRBV29-1	TRBD1	TGCAGCGTGGGGGACAGAGCCTACGAGCAGTACTTC	CSVGDRAYEQYF